A single sample is the source of the 7 T cell receptor beta chains below, sequenced in a study of blood T cells in healthy people across ages. Together with a sample-barcoded 5' primer, a J-beta primer mix was included in a second PCR lasting roughly 6 to 12 cycles. TCRdb analysed the 5' RACE reads with MiXCR anew, one entry per CDR3 protein. The sample holds 980,000 or so distinct CDR3 sequences, under 50% seen once. Sequencing used blood. The receptors originated from a man aged 30 to 45 in good health.

The rearrangement joins TRBV9 to TRBJ2-7; D is possibly TRBD1 (6 bases). V lost 1 base to trimming and J lost 7 bases, with 15 bases between them. CDR1 and CDR2 (germline): SGDLS, YYNGEE. This CDR3 has 14 amino acids. Written as DNA, the CDR3 is TGTGCCAGCAGCGTACTGACAGGATCCGGGGAGCAGTACTTC. Amino acid sequence: CASSVLTGSGEQYF.

J is TRBJ2-3 and V is TRBV7-3; 13 nucleotides match TRBD2. V was clipped by 1 base and J by 0 bases; unmatched bases: 10. Germline values: CDR1 SGHTA, CDR2 FQGTGA. The CDR3 is made up of 20 amino acids. The DNA for the CDR3 is TGTGCCAGCAGCTTAAGGATGGGGACTAGCGGGGCATCTAGCACAGATACGCAGTATTTT. Amino acids: CASSLRMGTSGASSTDTQYF.

As for this clonotype: Sequence at one end of the junction differs from germline and may be a read error. The chain carries TRBV29-1 and TRBJ2-1; D gene ambiguous. This CDR3 comprises 12 residues. The germline gives CDR1 SQVTM, CDR2 ANQGSEA. DNA for the CDR3: TGCAGCGTTGAACGATTCGACAACGAGCAGTTCTTC. Protein: CSVERFDNEQFF.

The gene calls are TRBV29-1 and TRBJ2-1, with a possible D match to TRBD1 (7 bases). This CDR3 is 14 amino acids long. From germline, CDR1 is SQVTM and CDR2 ANQGSEA. The V gene lost 7 bases and the J gene lost 4 bases, with 17 bases spanning the gap. The CDR3 DNA sequence: TGCAGCGCGGAGGGCGGACAGGAGTACAATGAGCAGTTCTTC. Amino acids: CSAEGGQEYNEQFF.

The gene calls are TRBV6-5 and TRBJ1-1; 7 bases are a match to TRBD1. This CDR3 has 15 amino acids. Trimming took 0 bases from V and 5 from J; bases not matched to a gene: 6. Germline lookup yields CDR1 MNHEY and CDR2 SVGAGI. CDR3 in amino acids: CASSYSFTGETEAFF. The DNA of the CDR3 is TGTGCCAGCAGTTACTCATTTACAGGGGAAACTGAAGCTTTCTTT.

The gene calls are TRBV20-1 and TRBJ2-1, with TRBD2 matching 13 bases. CDR1 DFQATT and CDR2 SNEGSKA come from the germline V gene (reference sequence). The CDR3 extends over 14 amino acids. J lost 7 bases, V lost 3 bases, and 3 bases had no gene match. The CDR3 DNA reads as TGCAGTGCTAGGGGGACTAGCGGGACAAATGAGCAGTTCTTC. Translated: CSARGTSGTNEQFF.

The chain recombines TRBV9 with TRBJ1-2; no clear D. Germline loops: CDR1 SGDLS, CDR2 YYNGEE. V was trimmed by 6 bases and J by 3 bases, leaving 15 bases between them. This CDR3 has 14 amino acids. The CDR3 DNA reads TGTGCCAGCACCAAGGACGGGAGGGACTATGGCTACACCTTC. This gives the protein CASTKDGRDYGYTF.